This TCR beta chain is drawn from a study of cytomegalovirus exposure and HLA in healthy donors. Researchers ran the PCR with 60 Vbeta and 13 Jbeta primers. Clones were read by immunoSEQ multiplex PCR, and TCRdb kept only the in-frame ones, dropping some. Among around 85,000 clones listed, roughly 78% were seen once. A word on this clone: Its antigen remains unidentified.

Study-level points and caveats: About 90% or about 30% of the time was how often most TCR beta V segments were productive, according to an earlier analysis. TCR beta V- and J-gene trimming was later associated with a missense DCLRE1C variant. TCR beta sequences reportedly predicted most subjects' HLA-A and HLA-B alleles accurately.

This TCR came from a man aged 25 to 40 in good health and CMV-seronegative. Sequencing input: PBMCs.

As DNA, the CDR3 is TGTGCCAGCAGTTACTCGGGCCACTCCAATGGCTACACCTTC. It specifies CASSYSGHSNGYTF. J is TRBJ1-2 and V is TRBV6-5, with D unresolved. V dropped 0 bases and J dropped 6 bases, with 11 bases sitting between them. The CDR3 sequence is 14 residues long. Germline loops: CDR1 MNHEY, CDR2 SVGAGI.